A selection of T cell receptor beta chains follows, all from one sample in a study of blood T cell repertoires in COVID-19. Data came from immunoSEQ multiplex PCR; TCRdb stores just in-frame clones and leaves some out. The table records about 410,000 clones, over 75% of them present only once. The sequenced sample was peripheral blood. These TCRs come from a woman aged 35 to 49 with COVID-19, enrolled during active disease. CDR3s include the opening cysteine and the closing phenylalanine or tryptophan. D genes are given only for firm matches. Size is omitted from some rows. Given values are once, few, many or a class for expanded clones.

TRBV5-4	16	TRBD2	-	TRBJ2-1	CASSRSGRASYNEQFF	TGTGCCAGCAGCCGAAGCGGGAGGGCCTCCTACAATGAGCAGTTCTTC
TRBV15	18	-	-	TRBJ1-3	CATSRAYEAGDSGNTIYF	TGTGCCACCAGCAGAGCTTATGAGGCCGGAGACTCTGGAAACACCATATATTTT
TRBV7-2	15	TRBD1	-	TRBJ1-1	CASSLGDRAATEAFF	TGTGCCAGCAGCTTAGGGGACAGGGCGGCCACTGAAGCTTTCTTT
TRBV5-1	14	-	-	TRBJ1-1	CASSKGVPNTEAFF	TGCGCCAGCAGCAAGGGGGTACCGAACACTGAAGCTTTCTTT
TRBV6-2/TRBV6-3	17	TRBD1	-	TRBJ2-1	CASSYAGTGPTRNEQFF	TGTGCCAGCAGTTACGCCGGGACAGGGCCCACCCGCAATGAGCAGTTCTTC
TRBV5-1	16	TRBD1	-	TRBJ2-5	CASSFGTGGMGETQYF	TGCGCCAGCAGCTTTGGGACAGGGGGCATGGGAGAGACCCAGTACTTC
TRBV2	14	TRBD1	-	TRBJ1-2	CASITGGAGYGYTF	TGTGCCAGCATTACAGGGGGCGCCGGCTATGGCTACACCTTC
TRBV7-9	15	-	-	TRBJ1-1	CASSSRGGANTEAFF	TGTGCCAGCAGCTCCCGAGGGGGGGCGAACACTGAAGCTTTCTTT
TRBV28	15	TRBD1	-	TRBJ1-2	CASSSGTARSYGYTF	TGTGCCAGCAGTTCTGGGACAGCCCGTTCCTATGGCTACACCTTC
TRBV9	15	TRBD1	once	TRBJ1-4	CASGGQTVGKEKLFF	TGTGCCAGCGGGGGACAGACGGTGGGGAAGGAAAAACTGTTTTTT
TRBV15	16	-	-	TRBJ2-7	CATSRDRQAPADEQYF	TGTGCCACCAGCAGAGACCGACAGGCCCCCGCCGACGAGCAGTACTTC
TRBV9	16	TRBD1	-	TRBJ1-1	CASSIGTADMNTEAFF	TGTGCCAGCAGCATCGGGACAGCGGATATGAACACTGAAGCTTTCTTT
TRBV28	16	TRBD1	-	TRBJ2-7	CASRVPGTGSSGEQYF	TGTGCCAGCAGGGTCCCGGGGACAGGGTCGTCGGGGGAGCAGTACTTC
TRBV18	13	-	-	TRBJ1-5	CASSLSPNQPQHF	TGTGCCAGCTCCCTGTCCCCCAATCAGCCCCAGCATTTT
TRBV5-1	16	TRBD2	once	TRBJ2-5	CASSPRGGRAEETQYF	TGCGCCAGCAGCCCTAGGGGCGGGAGGGCCGAAGAGACCCAGTACTTC
TRBV5-6	14	TRBD2	-	TRBJ2-7	CASSLAGGPHEQYF	TGTGCCAGCAGCTTGGCGGGGGGGCCCCACGAGCAGTACTTC
TRBV7-2	15	-	-	TRBJ1-5	CASSLVWSNYQPQHF	TGTGCCAGCAGCTTAGTGTGGTCCAACTATCAGCCCCAGCATTTT
TRBV9	15	-	many	TRBJ2-3	CASSGSSWSTDTQYF	TGTGCCAGCAGCGGTAGCTCCTGGAGCACAGATACGCAGTATTTT
TRBV5-6	16	TRBD1	-	TRBJ1-1	CASSLDRGTMNTEAFF	TGTGCCAGCAGCTTGGACAGGGGGACTATGAACACTGAAGCTTTCTTT
TRBV5-1	12	-	once	TRBJ2-7	CASSIQGGEQYF	TGCGCCAGCAGCATACAGGGTGGCGAGCAGTACTTC
TRBV3-1/TRBV3-2	12	-	-	TRBJ2-7	CASSHSPGEQYF	TGTGCCAGCAGCCACTCCCCCGGCGAGCAGTACTTC
TRBV4-3	20	TRBD2	-	TRBJ2-1	CASSQVVGLAGGSSYNEQFF	TGCGCCAGCAGCCAAGTCGTAGGACTAGCGGGAGGGTCCTCCTACAATGAGCAGTTCTTC
TRBV5-5	15	-	once	TRBJ2-1	CASSFSTRLIDEQFF	TGTGCCAGCAGCTTCAGTACCAGACTTATCGATGAGCAGTTCTTC
TRBV4-3	16	TRBD1	-	TRBJ1-3	CASSQAGTDSGNTIYF	TGCGCCAGCAGCCAAGCGGGGACAGACTCTGGAAACACCATATATTTT
TRBV19	13	-	-	TRBJ1-1	CASTRGGGPEAFF	TGTGCCAGTACGAGGGGGGGCGGACCTGAAGCTTTCTTT
TRBV12-2	17	-	-	TRBJ2-1	CASRLARLAGAYNEQFF	TGTGCAAGTCGCTTAGCTCGCCTAGCGGGGGCGTACAATGAGCAGTTCTTC
TRBV4-3	18	-	-	TRBJ2-3	CASSQDGVGLASTDTQYF	TGCGCCAGCAGCCAAGATGGGGTAGGACTGGCTAGCACAGATACGCAGTATTTT
TRBV5-4	14	-	-	TRBJ1-2	CASIRLGGVHGYTF	TGTGCCAGCATCCGACTTGGCGGCGTACATGGCTACACCTTC
TRBV2	13	-	-	TRBJ1-5	CASSEDSRQPQHF	TGTGCCAGCAGTGAAGATAGTAGACAGCCCCAGCATTTT
TRBV3-1/TRBV3-2	13	-	-	TRBJ2-3	CASSQNREGTQYF	TGTGCCAGCAGCCAAAACAGGGAAGGTACGCAGTATTTT
TRBV7-3	14	-	-	TRBJ2-5	CASSPRTEQETQYF	TGTGCCAGCAGCCCAAGGACAGAACAAGAGACCCAGTACTTC
TRBV24-1	15	TRBD2	-	TRBJ2-3	CATSDPGTNTDTQYF	TGTGCCACCAGTGATCCCGGGACTAACACAGATACGCAGTATTTT
TRBV11-2	13	-	once	TRBJ1-3	CASSLQGGYTIYF	TGTGCCAGCAGCTTACAGGGTGGCTACACCATATATTTT
TRBV10-3	15	-	-	TRBJ1-4	CAIRAGLLDDEKLFF	TGTGCCATCAGGGCGGGACTTCTAGATGATGAAAAACTGTTTTTT
TRBV5-1	14	TRBD1	once	TRBJ1-2	CASSVKQGAYGYTF	TGCGCCAGCAGCGTAAAGCAGGGGGCATATGGCTACACCTTC
TRBV6-1	16	-	-	TRBJ1-6	CASSVGGSSYNSPLHF	TGTGCCAGCAGTGTCGGGGGTAGCTCCTATAATTCACCCCTCCACTTT
TRBV11-2	16	-	-	TRBJ2-1	CASSLKDSPSYNEQFF	TGTGCCAGCAGCTTAAAGGACTCCCCTTCCTACAATGAGCAGTTCTTC
TRBV9	18	TRBD1	-	TRBJ1-3	CASSTAQGASDSGNTIYF	TGTGCCAGCAGCACGGCACAGGGGGCATCCGACTCTGGAAACACCATATATTTT
TRBV6-1	14	TRBD1	-	TRBJ1-1	CASSELGGETEAFF	TGTGCCAGCAGTGAATTAGGGGGCGAGACTGAAGCTTTCTTT
TRBV28	14	-	-	TRBJ1-2	CASSLSNSNYGYTF	TGTGCCAGCAGTTTGTCCAACTCTAACTATGGCTACACCTTC
TRBV7-9	15	-	-	TRBJ2-3	CASSLDLTGTDTQYF	TGTGCCAGCAGCTTAGACCTGACAGGCACAGATACGCAGTATTTT
TRBV7-9	14	-	-	TRBJ1-2	CASSYEGYNYGYTF	TGTGCCAGCAGCTACGAGGGTTATAACTATGGCTACACCTTC
TRBV7-3	17	TRBD2	-	TRBJ2-1	CASSSRAGEPFHLEQFF	TGTGCCAGCAGCTCAAGAGCGGGGGAACCTTTTCACCTTGAGCAGTTCTTC
TRBV29-1	13	-	-	TRBJ1-2	CSVAHLGDYGYTF	TGCAGCGTTGCACACCTCGGAGACTATGGCTACACCTTC
TRBV28	15	-	-	TRBJ1-1	CASSSRGGRDTEAFF	TGTGCCAGCAGTTCGCGGGGGGGCAGGGACACTGAAGCTTTCTTT
TRBV28	12	-	-	TRBJ1-1	CASSRSFDEAFF	TGTGCCAGCAGTAGGAGCTTCGACGAAGCTTTCTTT
TRBV30	14	-	-	TRBJ2-1	CARRLEGSYNEQFF	TGTGCCCGCCGATTGGAGGGGTCCTACAATGAGCAGTTCTTC
TRBV28	18	-	-	TRBJ1-6	CASNLSKGLGSYNSPLHF	TGTGCCAGCAACCTATCAAAGGGGCTAGGCTCCTATAATTCACCCCTCCACTTT
TRBV5-4	14	-	-	TRBJ1-1	CASSLPDSGTEAFF	TGTGCCAGCAGCCTTCCGGACTCGGGCACTGAAGCTTTCTTT
TRBV2	13	-	-	TRBJ2-2	CASSGRNTGELFF	TGTGCCAGCAGTGGTAGAAACACCGGGGAGCTGTTTTTT
TRBV28	15	TRBD1	-	TRBJ2-7	CASRTGTVRTYEQYF	TGTGCCAGCAGAACCGGGACAGTCCGAACCTACGAGCAGTACTTC
TRBV27	17	TRBD1	-	TRBJ1-5	CASSPWTGRDSNQPQHF	TGTGCCAGCAGTCCTTGGACAGGAAGGGATAGCAATCAGCCCCAGCATTTT
TRBV5-4	14	TRBD1	few	TRBJ1-2	CASSRGQVDYGYTF	TGTGCCAGCAGCAGGGGACAGGTGGACTATGGCTACACCTTC
TRBV28	13	TRBD1	once	TRBJ2-2	CASSLTGAGELFF	TGTGCCAGCAGCCTGACAGGGGCCGGGGAGCTGTTTTTT
TRBV6-6	16	TRBD1	-	TRBJ1-5	CASSSGQGVSNQPQHF	TGTGCCAGCAGTTCAGGACAGGGCGTAAGCAATCAGCCCCAGCATTTT